The 2 T cell receptor beta chains reported below all come from one sample, sequenced in a study of T cell repertoires in cytomegalovirus infection. TCRdb fed the reads into MiXCR, producing one record per CDR3 protein. The table records approximately 470,000 distinct CDR3 sequences, approximately 40% of them present only once. No antigen has been identified for these receptors. This sample comprised cultured PBMCs, obtained from culture after CMV antigen stimulation. Every receptor here comes from a human donor in good health (CMV status not recorded). Some clones in this sample may be carry-over from other donors' samples.

The V call is TRBV4-1, the J call TRBJ2-7; TRBD2 matches 12 bases. The CDR3 spans 16 residues. V lost 1 base to trimming and J lost 9 bases; unmatched junction nucleotides: 10. Germline CDR1 and CDR2: MGHRA and YSYEKL. CDR3 residues: CASSQAEASGGAGQYF. DNA for the CDR3: TGCGCCAGCAGCCAAGCCGAAGCTAGCGGGGGGGCCGGGCAGTACTTC.

This clonotype appeared once. The rearrangement uses TRBV7-8 and TRBJ1-5; 10 nucleotides align to TRBD1. The CDR3 length is 17 residues. Germline CDR1 reads SGHVS; CDR2 reads FQNEAQ. After removal of 4 bases from V and 1 base from J, the junction contained 7 bases not matched to a gene. CDR3 sequence reads: CASSSLRQGASNQPQHF. The CDR3 DNA reads TGTGCCAGCAGCTCCCTCCGACAGGGGGCGAGCAATCAGCCCCAGCATTTT.